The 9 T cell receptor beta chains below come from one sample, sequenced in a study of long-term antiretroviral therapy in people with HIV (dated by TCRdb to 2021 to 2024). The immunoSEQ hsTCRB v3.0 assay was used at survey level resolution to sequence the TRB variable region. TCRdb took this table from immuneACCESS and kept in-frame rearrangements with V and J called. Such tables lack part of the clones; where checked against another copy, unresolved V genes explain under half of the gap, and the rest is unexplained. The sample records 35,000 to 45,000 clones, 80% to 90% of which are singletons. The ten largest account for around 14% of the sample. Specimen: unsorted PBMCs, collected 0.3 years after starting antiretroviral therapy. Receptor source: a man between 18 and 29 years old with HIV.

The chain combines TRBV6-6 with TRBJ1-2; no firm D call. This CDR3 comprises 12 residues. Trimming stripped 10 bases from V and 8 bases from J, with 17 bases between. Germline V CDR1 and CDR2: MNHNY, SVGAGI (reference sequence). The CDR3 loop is CAITGRGQGYTF. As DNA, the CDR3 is TGTGCCATCACCGGGAGAGGGCAAGGCTACACCTTC.

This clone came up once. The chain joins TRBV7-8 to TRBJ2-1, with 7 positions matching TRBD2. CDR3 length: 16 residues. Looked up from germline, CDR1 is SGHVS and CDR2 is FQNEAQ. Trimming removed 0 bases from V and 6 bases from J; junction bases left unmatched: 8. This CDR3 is CASSLALAGAFNEQFF. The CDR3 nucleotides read TGTGCCAGCAGCTTAGCCTTGGCGGGAGCGTTCAATGAGCAGTTCTTC.

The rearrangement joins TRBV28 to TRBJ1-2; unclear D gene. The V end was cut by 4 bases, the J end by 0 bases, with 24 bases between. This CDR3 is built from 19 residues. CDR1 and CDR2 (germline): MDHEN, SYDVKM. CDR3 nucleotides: TGTGCCAGCAGTTATTTGGTTTTATGGACGAGGAAAGCTAACTATGGCTACACCTTC. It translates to CASSYLVLWTRKANYGYTF.

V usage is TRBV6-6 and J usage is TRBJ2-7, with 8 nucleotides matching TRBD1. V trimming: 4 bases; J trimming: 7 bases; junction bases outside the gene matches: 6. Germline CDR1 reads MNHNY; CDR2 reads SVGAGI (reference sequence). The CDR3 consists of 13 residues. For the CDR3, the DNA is TGTGCCAGCAGTTGGCAGGGGGCGCATGAGCAGTACTTC. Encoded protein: CASSWQGAHEQYF.

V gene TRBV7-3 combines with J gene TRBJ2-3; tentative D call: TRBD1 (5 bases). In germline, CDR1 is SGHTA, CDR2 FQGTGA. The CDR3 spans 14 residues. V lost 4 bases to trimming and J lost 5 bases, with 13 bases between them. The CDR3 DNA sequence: TGTGCCAGCAGCTCGGGTAATGGACAAGATACGCAGTATTTT. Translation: CASSSGNGQDTQYF.

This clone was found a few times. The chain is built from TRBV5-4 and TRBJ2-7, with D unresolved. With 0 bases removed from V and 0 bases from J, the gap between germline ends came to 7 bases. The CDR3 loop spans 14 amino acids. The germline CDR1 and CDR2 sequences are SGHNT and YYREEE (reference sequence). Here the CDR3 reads CASSLEADSYEQYF. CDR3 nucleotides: TGTGCCAGCAGCTTGGAGGCGGACTCCTACGAGCAGTACTTC.

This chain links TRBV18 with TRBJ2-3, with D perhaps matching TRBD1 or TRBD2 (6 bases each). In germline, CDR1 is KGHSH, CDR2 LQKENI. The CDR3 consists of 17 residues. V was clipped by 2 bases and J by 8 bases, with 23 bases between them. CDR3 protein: CASSPTTGRREGGTQYF. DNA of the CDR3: TGTGCCAGCTCACCAACTACGGGACGGCGAGAGGGGGGTACGCAGTATTTT.

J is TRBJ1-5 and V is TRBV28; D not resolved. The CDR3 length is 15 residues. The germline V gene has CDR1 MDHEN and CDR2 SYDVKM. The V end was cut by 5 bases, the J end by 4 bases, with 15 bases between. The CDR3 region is CASSQRTGFNQPQHF. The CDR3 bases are TGTGCCAGCAGTCAGCGGACGGGATTTAATCAGCCCCAGCATTTT.

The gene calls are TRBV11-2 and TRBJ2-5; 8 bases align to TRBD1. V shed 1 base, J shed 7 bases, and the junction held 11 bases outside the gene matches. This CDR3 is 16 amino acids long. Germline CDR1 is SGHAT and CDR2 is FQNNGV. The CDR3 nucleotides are TGTGCCAGCAGCTTAGGACGCGGCAGGGGGCGAGGGACCCAGTACTTC. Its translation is CASSLGRGRGRGTQYF.